One sample yielded the 7 T cell receptor beta chains listed below, sequenced in a study of shared clonotypes between healthy human individuals. TCRdb's table, derived via immunoSEQ multiplex PCR, lists solely in-frame clones and lacks some. The table includes about 1.5 million clones, 95% to 99% detected once. The specimen sequenced was naive CD4+ T cells sorted from blood. Subset indicated: CD45RA+ positively selected. These receptors originate from a man aged 30 to 45 in good health.

The chain is built from TRBV27 and TRBJ2-1; D is unresolved. V lost 10 bases and J lost 0, with 10 bases in between. CDR3 size: 13 residues. Germline CDR1 is MNHEY and CDR2 is SMNVEV (reference sequence). The DNA of the CDR3 is TGTGCCACCATGTACAGCTCCTACAATGAGCAGTTCTTC. It specifies CATMYSSYNEQFF.

This clone is a singleton in its sample. V and J are TRBV25-1 and TRBJ2-1; TRBD1 is a possible D gene (6 bases). Per germline, CDR1 MGHDK and CDR2 SYGVNS. The ends were cut back, 4 bases at V and 4 bases at J, with 14 bases in the middle. The CDR3 length is 15 residues. CDR3: CASSGQVRGYNEQFF. For the CDR3, the DNA is TGTGCCAGCAGTGGTCAGGTGAGGGGGTACAATGAGCAGTTCTTC.

The genes are TRBV6-5 and TRBJ1-5; 9 bases line up with TRBD1. This CDR3 is 14 amino acids long. Trimming took 5 bases from V and 7 from J; bases not matched to a gene: 6. The V gene's germline CDR1 is MNHEY and CDR2 SVGAGI. In DNA, the CDR3 is TGTGCCAGCAGTGAAACAGGGGGCGGCCAGCCCCAGCATTTT. Translating gives CASSETGGGQPQHF.

The rearrangement links TRBV28 to TRBJ2-7; D gene ambiguous. The CDR3 is 12 residues long. Trimming shortened V by 3 bases and J by 7 bases, and 10 bases separated the two germline ends. Germline loops: CDR1 MDHEN, CDR2 SYDVKM. This CDR3 reads CASSFIVREQYF. Written as DNA, the CDR3 is TGTGCCAGCAGTTTTATAGTCAGGGAGCAGTACTTC.

This clone was counted a single time. V gene TRBV18 combines with J gene TRBJ2-1, with a possible D match to TRBD1 (6 bases). CDR1 and CDR2 from the germline V gene are KGHSH and LQKENI. The CDR3 sequence is 14 residues long. V was trimmed by 4 bases and J by 6 bases, leaving 13 bases between them. The CDR3 nucleotides read TGTGCCAGCTCACTAAAACAGGGTACCAATGAGCAGTTCTTC. Amino acid sequence: CASSLKQGTNEQFF.

V usage is TRBV12-1 and J usage is TRBJ2-1; TRBD2, as called in the table, went unchecked against the DNA. TRBV12-1 is labeled a pseudogene. This CDR3 has 19 amino acids. CDR3 in DNA: TGTGCCAGCAGCTCTCCCGGACTAGCGGGAGGGCCCCAATACAATGAGCAGTTCTTC. This translates into CASSSPGLAGGPQYNEQFF.

The chain carries TRBV7-2 and TRBJ1-2; D not resolved. CDR1 is SGHTA, CDR2 FQGNSA, per germline. The V end lost 1 base, the J end lost 3 bases, and 15 bases lay between the germline ends. The CDR3 consists of 16 residues. CDR3 bases: TGTGCCAGCAGCTTAGACGGTGGAAGACGGTACTATGGCTACACCTTC. Its translation is CASSLDGGRRYYGYTF.